Below are 13 T cell receptor beta chains sequenced from a single sample in a study of graft-versus-host responses after intestinal transplantation. These TCRs' antigens remain unknown. Data came from immunoSEQ multiplex PCR; TCRdb stores just in-frame clones and leaves some out. The data hold 55,000 to 75,000 clones, with about 80% observed a single time. This specimen consisted of unstimulated CD4+ T cells sorted from spleen or lymph node cells, obtained before transplant. The origin of the receptors is a human donor who was the organ donor for an intestinal transplant.

This clone occurred a few times. The V and J genes are TRBV11-3 and TRBJ1-4; 7 nucleotides match TRBD1. V gave up 1 base and J gave up 5 bases; unmatched junction bases: 7. Germline assignment: CDR1 SGHNT and CDR2 YENEEA. The CDR3 is made up of 16 amino acids. The DNA for the CDR3 is TGTGCCAGCAGCTTAGTCACCTCAGGGGGGAATGAAAAACTGTTTTTT. Encoded protein: CASSLVTSGGNEKLFF. The entire variable domain, with the rest obtained from reference TRBV11-3 and TRBJ1-4, is as follows: EAGVVQSPRYKIIEKKQPVAFWCNPISGHNTLYWYLQNLGQGPELLIRYENEEAVDDSQLPKDRFSAERLKGVDSTLKIQPAELGDSAVYLCASSLVTSGGNEKLFFGSGTQLSVL.

This clone was detected only a few times. The chain has TRBV2 and TRBJ2-1; 7 bases are shared with TRBD1. J gave up 4 bases and V 10 bases, and 7 bases lay outside the gene matches. This CDR3 spans 13 amino acids. Germline lookup yields CDR1 SNHLY and CDR2 FYNNEI. Written as DNA, the CDR3 is TGTGCCACCGCTGGGACAGAATACAATGAGCAGTTCTTC. It yields the protein CATAGTEYNEQFF.

The chain links TRBV7-9 to TRBJ2-2; the match to TRBD2 covers 9 bases. CDR1 is SEHNR, CDR2 FQNEAQ, per germline (reference sequence). V lost 2 bases, J lost 2 bases, and 12 bases stayed unmatched. This CDR3 spans 19 amino acids. The CDR3 spells CASSLTPLAGPANTGELFF. DNA of the CDR3: TGTGCCAGCAGCTTAACTCCTCTAGCGGGGCCAGCTAACACCGGGGAGCTGTTTTTT.

The rearrangement links TRBV23-1 to TRBJ2-7; 7 bases are shared with TRBD1. TRBV23-1 falls under the ORF class, with uncertain function. V lost 6 bases to trimming and J lost 8 bases; unmatched junction nucleotides: 13. This CDR3 is built from 14 residues. CDR3 DNA: TGCGCCAGCAGGCACCGGACAGGTTCGATGAAGCAGTACGTC. It codes for CASRHRTGSMKQYV.

V is TRBV6-5 and J is TRBJ1-5; 7 positions match TRBD1. Trimming cost V 6 bases and J 3 bases; bases outside gene matches: 5. The CDR3 loop spans 14 amino acids. The germline V gene has CDR1 MNHEY and CDR2 SVGAGI. The CDR3 loop reads CASSTDRVNQPQHF. The DNA of the CDR3 is TGTGCCAGCAGCACCGACAGGGTCAATCAGCCCCAGCATTTT.

The chain carries TRBV5-1 and TRBJ2-5; D is undetermined. The germline CDR1 and CDR2 sequences are SGHRS and YFSETQ. The CDR3 has 13 amino acids. Trimming shortened V by 4 bases and J by 2 bases, and 9 bases separated the two germline ends. CDR3 sequence: CASSVVVQETQYF. Here the CDR3 DNA reads TGCGCCAGCAGCGTGGTAGTGCAAGAGACCCAGTACTTC.

The genes are TRBV7-3 and TRBJ2-1, with 7 nucleotides matching TRBD2. Losses at the gene ends were 2 bases for V and 2 bases for J; bases not matched to a gene: 21. This CDR3 region has 21 residues. Per the germline V gene, CDR1 is SGHTA and CDR2 is FQGTGA. CDR3 sequence (DNA): TGTGCCAGCAGCTTAGTTGGGTGGGGCGGGGGTTCTATCAGTCCCTACAATGAGCAGTTCTTC. It yields the protein CASSLVGWGGGSISPYNEQFF.

The rearrangement links TRBV18 to TRBJ2-3; 9 bases are shared with TRBD1. V was pared by 3 bases and J by 3 bases, with 4 bases of the junction left unmatched. Germline CDR1 reads KGHSH; CDR2 reads LQKENI. The CDR3 is made up of 15 amino acids. CDR3 sequence: CASSPGQGGTDTQYF. CDR3 nucleotides: TGTGCCAGCTCACCGGGACAGGGTGGGACAGATACGCAGTATTTT.

The chain has TRBV7-9 and TRBJ1-2; 10 nucleotides line up with TRBD1. J gave up 7 bases and V 5 bases, and 10 bases lay outside the gene matches. The CDR3 has 15 residues. Germline lookup yields CDR1 SEHNR and CDR2 FQNEAQ (reference sequence). CDR3 nucleotide sequence: TGTGCCAGCAGCGGGGAAAGGACAGGGGGGATTGGCTACACCTTC. It yields the protein CASSGERTGGIGYTF.

This sequence joins TRBV29-1 and TRBJ2-2, with a tentative D call TRBD2 (6 bases). Between the trimmed V and J ends, which lost 3 bases and 3 bases, there was a span of 8 bases. Looked up from germline, CDR1 is SQVTM and CDR2 is ANQGSEA. There are 13 residues in the CDR3. CDR3 DNA: TGCAGCGTTGATAGCGGACACACCGGGGAGCTGTTTTTT. Amino acids: CSVDSGHTGELFF.

The chain combines TRBV7-2 with TRBJ1-2; weak D call: TRBD1 (6 bases). The CDR3 runs to 14 residues. The germline CDR1 and CDR2 sequences are SGHTA and FQGNSA. Trimming stripped 5 bases from V and 0 bases from J, with 10 bases between. DNA of the CDR3: TGTGCCAGCAGCCTATCAGGGGCTAACTATGGCTACACCTTC. Translated: CASSLSGANYGYTF.

Concerning this clone itself: Other DNA sequences from this sample encode an identical CDR3 as well. The chain has TRBV5-1 and TRBJ2-3, with D uncertain. Germline assignment: CDR1 SGHRS and CDR2 YFSETQ. V was trimmed by 3 bases and J by 0 bases, leaving 2 bases between them. The CDR3 totals 12 residues. The CDR3 DNA follows: TGCGCCAGCAGCTCTAGCACAGATACGCAGTATTTT. Protein sequence: CASSSSTDTQYF.

The DNA for the CDR3 is TGTGCCAGCAGCTCCGACAGAAATCAGCCCCAGCATTTT. This gives the protein CASSSDRNQPQHF. The chain uses TRBV7-2 and TRBJ1-5; D perhaps matches TRBD1 (5 bases). Germline values: CDR1 SGHTA, CDR2 FQGNSA. The CDR3 totals 13 residues. Trimming shortened V by 4 bases and J by 4 bases, and 8 bases separated the two germline ends.